The 8 T cell receptor beta chains in this list originate from one sample, sequenced in a study of blood T cell repertoires in COVID-19. Libraries were prepared by immunoSEQ multiplex PCR; TCRdb keeps only in-frame clonotypes and omits some of them. Of roughly 170,000 clones detected, approximately 90% appear once; the ten largest clones hold approximately 0.93%. What was sequenced was peripheral blood. The receptors come from a woman in her late teens or twenties who had recovered from COVID-19.

The rearrangement links TRBV5-6 to TRBJ1-2, with 9 bases that match TRBD1. Germline assignment: CDR1 SGHDT and CDR2 YYEEEE. The V gene end was trimmed by 4 bases and the J gene end by 0 bases; junction bases not matched to a gene: 4. The CDR3 spans 15 residues. The chain's CDR3 is CASSLRDRANYGYTF. In DNA form, the CDR3 reads TGTGCCAGCAGCCTAAGGGACAGGGCTAACTATGGCTACACCTTC.

The J gene is TRBJ1-2, the V gene TRBV18, with 7 bases that match TRBD1. Germline assignment: CDR1 KGHSH and CDR2 LQKENI. The CDR3 covers 13 residues. After removal of 1 base from V and 8 bases from J, the junction contained 4 bases not matched to a gene. CDR3 region: CASSPQGAMGYTF. The CDR3 DNA is TGTGCCAGCTCACCACAGGGGGCAATGGGCTACACCTTC.

The V and J genes are TRBV4-2 and TRBJ1-2; D unresolved. Looked up from germline, CDR1 is LGHNA and CDR2 is YNFKEQ. The CDR3 covers 16 residues. Trimming took 4 bases from V and 4 from J, leaving 19 bases between them. CDR3 nucleotide sequence: TGTGCCAGCAGCCCCACCCCACAGACGGAGGGCTATGGCTACACCTTC. Translation: CASSPTPQTEGYGYTF.

The chain recombines TRBV7-8 with TRBJ2-7; the D is unclear. The V end lost 5 bases, the J end lost 6 bases, and 17 bases lay between the germline ends. Germline V lookup: CDR1 SGHVS, CDR2 FQNEAQ. The CDR3 is 14 amino acids. As DNA, the CDR3 is TGTGCCAGCAGCCCGCAGGAAGTCTATGGCGAGCAGTACGTC. Translation: CASSPQEVYGEQYV.

For the CDR3, the DNA is TGTGCCAGCAGCTTAACGAGCCGGACTGAAGCTTTCTTT. Its protein product is CASSLTSRTEAFF. The chain carries TRBV7-3 and TRBJ1-1; D unclear. CDR1 SGHTA and CDR2 FQGTGA come from the germline V gene. The CDR3 spans 13 residues. V lost 0 bases and J 5 bases, leaving 7 bases between the germline ends.

As DNA, the CDR3 is TGTGCCAGCAGCTCGGGACAGTTCAATGAGCAGTTCTTC. Encoded protein: CASSSGQFNEQFF. The chain joins TRBV7-9 to TRBJ2-1, with 7 bases that match TRBD1. V was pared by 4 bases and J by 6 bases, with 3 bases of the junction left unmatched. CDR3 size: 13 residues. Germline-derived CDR1 and CDR2 are SEHNR and FQNEAQ (reference sequence).

The chain carries TRBV29-1 and TRBJ1-1; possible D gene TRBD1, 5 bases. The CDR3 is 11 residues long. CDR1 is SQVTM and CDR2 is ANQGSEA in the germline V gene. Trimming shortened V by 1 base and J by 10 bases, and 10 bases separated the two germline ends. The CDR3 nucleotides are TGCAGCGTTGAAGCGGGGGTTCGAGCTTTCTTT. Protein sequence: CSVEAGVRAFF.

This sequence joins TRBV10-3 and TRBJ2-5, with D possibly matching TRBD1 (6 bases). The CDR3 sequence is 13 residues long. CDR1 and CDR2 (germline): ENHRY, SYGVKD. The ends were cut back, 7 bases at V and 1 base at J, with 10 bases in the middle. The chain's CDR3 is CAITRDTQETQYF. The CDR3 nucleotides are TGTGCCATCACCCGGGACACCCAAGAGACCCAGTACTTC.